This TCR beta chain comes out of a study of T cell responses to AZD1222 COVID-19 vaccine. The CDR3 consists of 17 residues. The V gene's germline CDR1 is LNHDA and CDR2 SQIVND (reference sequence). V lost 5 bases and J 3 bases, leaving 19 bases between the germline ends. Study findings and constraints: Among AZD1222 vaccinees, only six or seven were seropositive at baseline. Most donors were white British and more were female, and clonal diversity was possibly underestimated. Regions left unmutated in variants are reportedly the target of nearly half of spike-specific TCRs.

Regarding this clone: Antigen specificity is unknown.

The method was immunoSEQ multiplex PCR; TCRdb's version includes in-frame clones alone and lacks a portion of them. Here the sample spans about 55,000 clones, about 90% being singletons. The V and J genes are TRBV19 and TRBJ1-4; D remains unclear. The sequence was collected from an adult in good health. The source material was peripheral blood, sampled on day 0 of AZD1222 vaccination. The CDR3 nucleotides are TGTGCCAGTAGTCCTCCCGTGGGGAGCGGGGCTAATGAAAAACTGTTTTTT. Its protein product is CASSPPVGSGANEKLFF.